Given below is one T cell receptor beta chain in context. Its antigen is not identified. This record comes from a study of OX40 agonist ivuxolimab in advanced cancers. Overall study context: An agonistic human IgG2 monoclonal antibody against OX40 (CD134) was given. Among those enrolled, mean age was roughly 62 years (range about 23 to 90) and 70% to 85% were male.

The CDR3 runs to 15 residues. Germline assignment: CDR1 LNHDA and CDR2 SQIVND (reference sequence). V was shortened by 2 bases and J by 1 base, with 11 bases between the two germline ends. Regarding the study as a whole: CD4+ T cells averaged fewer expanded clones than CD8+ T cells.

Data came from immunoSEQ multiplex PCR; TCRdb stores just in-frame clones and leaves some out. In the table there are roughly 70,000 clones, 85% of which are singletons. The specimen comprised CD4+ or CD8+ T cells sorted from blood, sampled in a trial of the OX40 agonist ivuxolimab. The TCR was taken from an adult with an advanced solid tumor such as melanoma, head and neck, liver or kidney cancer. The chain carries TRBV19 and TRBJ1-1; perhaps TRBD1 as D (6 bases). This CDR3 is CASSIQNRENTEAFF. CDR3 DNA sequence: TGTGCCAGTAGTATACAGAACAGGGAGAACACTGAAGCTTTCTTT.